This T cell receptor (beta chain) originates from a study of T-cell reconstitution after alpha-beta-depleted transplantation in children. The CDR3 contains 13 residues. Trimming pared 2 bases from V and 2 bases from J, leaving 6 bases between. Germline V gene sequence: CDR1 SGHDT, CDR2 YYEEEE. Preparation of the TCRbeta library involved a method that used unique molecular identifiers. MiXCR, run by TCRdb on the PCR reads, gives a single entry per CDR3 protein. The table shows about 980,000 distinct CDR3 sequences, with about 29% occurring only once. Sequences were derived from PBMCs, mostly from graft donor cells, sampled 360 days after TCRalphabeta/CD19-depleted stem cell transplant. The TCR originated in a boy under three years old who had a stem cell transplant for SCID, so the T cells may come from the graft donor. V usage is TRBV5-6 and J usage is TRBJ2-3, with D unclear. CDR3 region: CASSFWVTDTQYF. The CDR3, as DNA: TGTGCCAGCAGCTTCTGGGTCACAGATACGCAGTATTTT.